These 24 T cell receptor beta chains share one sample of origin, sequenced in a study of CD8 T cells in Susac syndrome. The RNA input was roughly 0.45 to 1 ug, and it was reverse transcribed with random hexamers. TCRdb ran MiXCR on the immunoSEQ multiplex PCR reads and lists one entry per CDR3 protein. This sample has roughly 50,000 distinct CDR3 sequences, with roughly 93% found just once. Sample: CD8+ T cells from PBMCs. The receptors shown here come from a human donor in good health.

The chain links TRBV7-9 to TRBJ2-6; TRBD2 matches at 7 bases. The CDR3 contains 19 residues. Germline V gives CDR1 SEHNR, CDR2 FQNEAQ (reference sequence). The J segment lost 0 bases and the V segment lost 4 bases, leaving 12 bases of the junction unmatched. The CDR3 loop reads CASSSSVAGAPSGANVLTF. Here the CDR3 DNA reads TGTGCCAGCAGCTCGTCGGTGGCGGGAGCTCCCTCTGGGGCCAACGTCCTGACTTTC.

The chain uses TRBV9 and TRBJ1-2; no definite D call. This CDR3 is 13 amino acids long. Trimming took 4 bases from V and 5 from J, leaving 12 bases between them. Per the germline V gene, CDR1 is SGDLS and CDR2 is YYNGEE. CDR3 loop: CASSPDGVYGYTF. The CDR3 DNA reads TGTGCCAGCAGCCCCGACGGCGTTTATGGCTACACCTTC.

V gene TRBV27 combines with J gene TRBJ2-3; TRBD2 agrees at 9 bases. The V and J ends lost 6 bases and 2 bases, in that order; junction bases with no gene match: 3. This CDR3 comprises 14 residues. Germline V gene data show CDR1 as MNHEY and CDR2 as SMNVEV (reference sequence). In DNA, the CDR3 is TGTGCCAGCAGACTAGCGGGCGTCACAGATACGCAGTATTTT. Its translation is CASRLAGVTDTQYF.

V usage is TRBV19 and J usage is TRBJ2-7, with a tentative D call TRBD1 (7 bases). The germline CDR1 and CDR2 sequences are LNHDA and SQIVND (reference sequence). The CDR3 has 15 residues. The V and J ends lost 5 bases and 5 bases respectively, with 19 bases between them. The CDR3 region has the DNA TGTGCCAGTAGTGACCCGACAGGGCGGAGGGACGAGCAGTACTTC. Residues: CASSDPTGRRDEQYF.

The V and J genes are TRBV4-1 and TRBJ2-7, with TRBD1 identical over 10 bases. V shed 0 bases and J 0 bases; nucleotides not matched to a gene: 2. The CDR3 is made up of 16 amino acids. CDR1 MGHRA and CDR2 YSYEKL come from the germline V gene. The CDR3 DNA sequence: TGCGCCAGCAGCCAAGATGACAGGGGGCTCTCCTACGAGCAGTACTTC. Residues: CASSQDDRGLSYEQYF.

The genes are TRBV19 and TRBJ1-1; D remains unclear. The CDR3 is made up of 13 amino acids. Per the germline V gene, CDR1 is LNHDA and CDR2 is SQIVND (reference sequence). Between the trimmed V and J ends, which lost 3 bases and 4 bases, there was a span of 9 bases. Written as DNA, the CDR3 is TGTGCCAGTAGTATCACCCTGGGCACTGAAGCTTTCTTT. Protein product: CASSITLGTEAFF.

The rearrangement joins TRBV5-1 to TRBJ2-1, with 10 bases identical to TRBD2. Germline CDR1 is SGHRS and CDR2 is YFSETQ. This CDR3 region has 16 residues. With 0 bases clipped from V and 9 bases from J, the junction kept 9 bases outside the gene matches. The CDR3 DNA reads as TGCGCCAGCAGCTTGGAATGGACTAGCGGACGAGGTGAGCAGTTCTTC. Amino acid sequence: CASSLEWTSGRGEQFF.

The J gene is TRBJ2-1, the V gene TRBV24-1, with D possibly being TRBD2 (6 bases). The CDR3 runs to 15 residues. The germline V and J ends were trimmed by 6 bases and 9 bases, with 20 bases remaining between them. Germline CDR1 and CDR2: KGHDR and SFDVKD. The CDR3 region has the DNA TGTGCCACCAGTAGCTGGGGCCAGGGTAGCGGTGAGCAGTTCTTC. As protein: CATSSWGQGSGEQFF.

The rearrangement links TRBV19 to TRBJ2-1, with D uncertain. V gave up 3 bases and J gave up 6 bases, with 6 bases separating them. Per the germline V gene, CDR1 is LNHDA and CDR2 is SQIVND (reference sequence). This CDR3 spans 12 amino acids. CDR3 coding DNA: TGTGCCAGTAGTATCCGGTTCAATGAGCAGTTCTTC. Residues: CASSIRFNEQFF.

This chain uses TRBV29-1 with TRBJ2-7; TRBD1 agrees at 11 bases. This CDR3 has 16 amino acids. Germline CDR1 and CDR2: SQVTM and ANQGSEA. The trim removed 6 bases at V and 2 bases at J, leaving 12 bases unmatched. CDR3 DNA: TGCAGCGTCCAATTATCCGGGACAGGGGGGCCCTACGAGCAGTACTTC. It is translated as CSVQLSGTGGPYEQYF.

The chain joins TRBV7-9 to TRBJ1-4; D uncertain. V lost 7 bases to trimming and J lost 6 bases, with 12 bases between them. Germline V gives CDR1 SEHNR, CDR2 FQNEAQ (reference sequence). This CDR3 has 13 amino acids. The DNA for the CDR3 is TGTGCCAGCACCTCTTTGCCTCATGAAAAACTGTTTTTT. The encoded protein is CASTSLPHEKLFF.

The chain recombines TRBV7-9 with TRBJ2-7, with D uncertain. The V gene lost 5 bases and the J gene lost 12 bases, with 20 bases spanning the gap. CDR1 and CDR2 (germline): SEHNR, FQNEAQ (reference sequence). CDR3 length: 13 amino acids. The CDR3 loop reads CASSPMGKGGSYF. Here the CDR3 DNA reads TGTGCCAGCAGCCCCATGGGGAAGGGTGGGTCGTACTTC.

As DNA, the CDR3 is TGTGCCAGCAGCTTAGAAACAGGGTTCACGTACGAGCAGTACTTC. It is translated as CASSLETGFTYEQYF. The V and J genes are TRBV5-4 and TRBJ2-7; the D gene is possibly TRBD1 (6 bases). The CDR3 length is 15 residues. V lost 2 bases and J 4 bases, leaving 16 bases between the germline ends. Germline CDR1 is SGHNT and CDR2 is YYREEE (reference sequence).

This sequence joins TRBV24-1 and TRBJ2-7; D is ambiguous. Germline CDR1 reads KGHDR; CDR2 reads SFDVKD. CDR3 length equals 13 residues. Trimming removed 0 bases at V and 3 bases at J, with 5 bases between. The CDR3 spells CATSDLVGYEQYF. The CDR3 DNA sequence: TGTGCCACCAGTGATTTGGTCGGCTACGAGCAGTACTTC.

This sequence joins TRBV18 and TRBJ2-7; D unclear. CDR1 is KGHSH and CDR2 is LQKENI in the germline V gene. V lost 0 bases and J 5 bases, leaving 11 bases between the germline ends. This CDR3 has 14 residues. DNA of the CDR3: TGTGCCAGCTCACCACCGCTGCTAAGAGACGAGCAGTACTTC. It specifies CASSPPLLRDEQYF.

The V and J genes are TRBV24-1 and TRBJ2-3, with a possible D match to TRBD2 (6 bases). Looked up from germline, CDR1 is KGHDR and CDR2 is SFDVKD. The CDR3 consists of 13 residues. Trimming shortened V by 9 bases and J by 1 base, and 10 bases separated the two germline ends. The CDR3, as DNA: TGTGCCACCCGGGGGTTCGGCACAGATACGCAGTATTTT. It encodes CATRGFGTDTQYF.

This clonotype showed up just once. V gene TRBV24-1 combines with J gene TRBJ2-3; 8 bases match TRBD2. The length of the CDR3 is 15 residues. V lost 1 base and J lost 5; bases outside the gene matches: 4. Germline assignment: CDR1 KGHDR and CDR2 SFDVKD. This chain's CDR3 is CATSDFSAGVDTQYF. In DNA form, the CDR3 reads TGTGCCACCAGTGATTTTTCAGCGGGAGTAGATACGCAGTATTTT.

The count of this clonotype is one. The gene calls are TRBV13 and TRBJ1-5; 8 bases match TRBD1. With 5 bases clipped from V and 5 bases from J, the junction kept 5 bases outside the gene matches. The germline V gene has CDR1 PRHDT and CDR2 FYEKMQ (reference sequence). The CDR3 covers 14 residues. The CDR3 DNA reads as TGTGCCAGCAGCAGACAGGGGACCCATCAGCCCCAGCATTTT. Translation: CASSRQGTHQPQHF.

V gene TRBV5-6 combines with J gene TRBJ2-7; TRBD1 or TRBD2 may be the D gene (5 bases each). With 2 bases removed from V and 2 bases from J, the gap between germline ends came to 8 bases. The CDR3 runs 13 residues. Germline V CDR1 and CDR2: SGHDT, YYEEEE. The CDR3 protein is CASSFGATYEQYF. The DNA of the CDR3 is TGTGCCAGCAGCTTCGGGGCAACCTACGAGCAGTACTTC.

V gene TRBV14 combines with J gene TRBJ2-7, with TRBD2 as a possible D gene (6 bases). The CDR3 is made up of 14 amino acids. Looked up from germline, CDR1 is SGHDN and CDR2 is FVKESK. V lost 3 bases and J 4 bases, leaving 13 bases between the germline ends. This chain's CDR3 is CASSQVGSGYEQYF. The CDR3 DNA follows: TGTGCCAGCAGCCAGGTCGGGAGCGGATACGAGCAGTACTTC.

This chain uses TRBV3-1 with TRBJ2-1; 7 bases line up with TRBD1. The CDR3 is 12 residues long. The V gene's germline CDR1 is LGHDT and CDR2 YNNKEL (reference sequence). The ends lost 4 bases at V and 8 bases at J; junction bases unmatched: 2. CDR3 sequence reads: CASSPDRDEQFF. Here the CDR3 DNA reads TGTGCCAGCAGCCCCGACAGGGATGAGCAGTTCTTC.

This chain connects TRBV19 to TRBJ2-7; TRBD1 aligns across 8 bases. V shed 2 bases, J shed 4 bases, and the junction held 4 bases outside the gene matches. This CDR3 contains 14 residues. The germline CDR1 and CDR2 sequences are LNHDA and SQIVND (reference sequence). This CDR3 reads CASSILDREYEQYF. The CDR3 DNA is TGTGCCAGTAGTATATTGGACAGGGAATACGAGCAGTACTTC.

In DNA form, the CDR3 reads TGTGCCAGCAGCTCCCAACTAGCGGGAGGGAACGAGCAGTACTTC. This gives the protein CASSSQLAGGNEQYF. This sequence joins TRBV5-4 and TRBJ2-7; 13 nucleotides agree with TRBD2. The CDR3 has 15 residues. The ends lost 3 bases at V and 5 bases at J; junction bases unmatched: 5. Germline CDR1 and CDR2: SGHNT and YYREEE (reference sequence).

This chain joins TRBV7-9 and TRBJ2-5; D is uncertain. The germline V and J ends were trimmed by 1 base and 0 bases, with 9 bases remaining between them. The CDR3 is 15 amino acids. Germline V CDR1 and CDR2: SEHNR, FQNEAQ (reference sequence). The CDR3 loop is CASSLVPAYQETQYF. CDR3 DNA sequence: TGTGCCAGCAGCTTAGTTCCAGCCTACCAAGAGACCCAGTACTTC. Drawing the rest from reference TRBV7-9 and TRBJ2-5, the complete variable domain is DTGVSQNPRHKITKRGQNVTFRCDPISEHNRLYWYRQTLGQGPEFLTYFQNEAQLEKSRLLSDRFSAERPKGSFSTLEIQRTEQGDSAMYLCASSLVPAYQETQYFGPGTRLLVL.